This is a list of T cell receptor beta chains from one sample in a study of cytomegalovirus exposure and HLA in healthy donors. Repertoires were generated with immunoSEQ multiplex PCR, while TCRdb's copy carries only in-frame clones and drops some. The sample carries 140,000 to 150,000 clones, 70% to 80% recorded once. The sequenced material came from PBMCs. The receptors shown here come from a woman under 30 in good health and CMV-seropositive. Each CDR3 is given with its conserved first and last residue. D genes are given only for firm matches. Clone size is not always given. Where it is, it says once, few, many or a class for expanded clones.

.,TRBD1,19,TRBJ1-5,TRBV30,TGTGCCTGGAGTAGGGGATCCGGGACAGGGAGTAGGAGCAATCAGCCCCAGCATTTT,CAWSRGSGTGSRSNQPQHF
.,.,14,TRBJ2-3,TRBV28,TGTGCCAGCAGTTTCGGAGGACCACCAGATACGCAGTATTTT,CASSFGGPPDTQYF
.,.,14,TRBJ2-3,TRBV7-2,TGTGCCAGCAGCTTAAGTCCGGGTGCAGATACGCAGTATTTT,CASSLSPGADTQYF
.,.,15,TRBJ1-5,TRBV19,TGTGCCAGTAGTATTTTCAGGGTCGGCAATCAGCCCCAGCATTTT,CASSIFRVGNQPQHF
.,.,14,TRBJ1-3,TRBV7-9,TGTGCCAGCAGCGACAGCCTTTCTGGAAACACCATATATTTT,CASSDSLSGNTIYF
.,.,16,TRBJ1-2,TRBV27,TGTGCCAGCAGTTTGTACATCTCCTCCTCTAACTATGGCTACACCTTC,CASSLYISSSNYGYTF
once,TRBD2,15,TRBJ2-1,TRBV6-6,TGTGCCAGCAGAGAGAGCGGGGCCCTAGGGCATGAGCAGTTCTTC,CASRESGALGHEQFF
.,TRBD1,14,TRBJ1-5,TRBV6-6,TGTGCCAGCAGTACCGGGACAGGGAATCAGCCCCAGCATTTT,CASSTGTGNQPQHF
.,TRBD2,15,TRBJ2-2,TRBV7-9,TGTGCCAGCAGCTTGATCGGGGGGGTCACCGGGGAGCTGTTTTTT,CASSLIGGVTGELFF
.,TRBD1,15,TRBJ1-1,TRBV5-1,TGCGCCAGCAGCTTGGGACAGGGGGCAAGCACTGAAGCTTTCTTT,CASSLGQGASTEAFF
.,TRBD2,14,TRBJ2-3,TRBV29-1,TGCAGCATGTCCGGGACTAGTTGCACAGATACGCAGTATTTT,CSMSGTSCTDTQYF
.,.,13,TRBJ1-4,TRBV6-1,TGTGCCAGCAGGGATCAGGGGACTGAAAAACTGTTTTTT,CASRDQGTEKLFF
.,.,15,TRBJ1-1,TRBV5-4,TGTGCCAGCAGCTTGGCCGGGAGGGGAGACACTGAAGCTTTCTTT,CASSLAGRGDTEAFF
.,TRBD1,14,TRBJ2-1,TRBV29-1,TGCAGCGTTGATTTTGGACAGGGGTACAATGAGCAGTTCTTC,CSVDFGQGYNEQFF
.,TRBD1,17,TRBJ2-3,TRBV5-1,TGCGCCAGCAGCTTGGCCCGACAGGGAACGGGCACAGATACGCAGTATTTT,CASSLARQGTGTDTQYF
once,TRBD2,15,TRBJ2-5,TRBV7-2,TGTGCCAGCAGCATACTAGCGAGGTACCAAGAGACCCAGTACTTC,CASSILARYQETQYF